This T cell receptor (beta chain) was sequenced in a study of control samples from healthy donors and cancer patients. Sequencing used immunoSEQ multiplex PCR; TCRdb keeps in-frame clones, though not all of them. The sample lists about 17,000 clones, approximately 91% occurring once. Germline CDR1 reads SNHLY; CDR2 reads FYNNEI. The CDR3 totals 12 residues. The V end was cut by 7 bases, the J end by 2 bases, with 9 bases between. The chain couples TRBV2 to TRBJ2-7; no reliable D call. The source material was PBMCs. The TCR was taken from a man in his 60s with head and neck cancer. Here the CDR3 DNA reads TGTGCCAGCAAGCCCGGGCCCTACGAGCAGTACTTC. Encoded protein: CASKPGPYEQYF.